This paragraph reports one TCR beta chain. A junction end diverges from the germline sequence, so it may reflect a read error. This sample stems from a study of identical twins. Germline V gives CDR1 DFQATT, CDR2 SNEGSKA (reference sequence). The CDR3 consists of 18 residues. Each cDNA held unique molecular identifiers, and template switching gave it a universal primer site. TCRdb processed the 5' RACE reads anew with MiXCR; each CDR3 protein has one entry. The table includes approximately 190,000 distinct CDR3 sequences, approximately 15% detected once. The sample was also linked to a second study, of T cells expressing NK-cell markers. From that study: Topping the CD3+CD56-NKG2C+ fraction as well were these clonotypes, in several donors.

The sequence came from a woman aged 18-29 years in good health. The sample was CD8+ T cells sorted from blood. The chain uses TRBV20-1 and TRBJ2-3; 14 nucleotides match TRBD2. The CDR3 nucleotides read TGCTGTGCTCACTCGACTAGCGGGGGGGCCCCTAGCACAGATACGCAGTATTTT. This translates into CCAHSTSGGAPSTDTQYF.